The rows below give T cell receptor beta chains drawn from one sample of a study of HIV-infected patients and healthy controls. One entry per CDR3 protein, called by TCRdb with MiXCR from the 5' RACE reads. The sample records some 20,000 distinct CDR3 sequences, 8.5% to 9% being singletons. Sequenced here: blood, sampled during antiretroviral therapy. The receptors stem from an adult with HIV infection. CDR3s include the opening cysteine and the closing phenylalanine or tryptophan. D genes are given only for firm matches. Clone size is not always given. Where it is, it says once, few, many or a class for expanded clones.

V	D	size	J	CDR3	DNA
TRBV10-3	NA	many	TRBJ2-1	CAISELRPSLTNNEQFF	TGTGCCATCAGTGAGTTAAGGCCCAGTCTAACAAACAATGAGCAGTTCTTC
TRBV19	NA	many	TRBJ1-2	CASSPVDSLGGYTF	TGTGCCAGTAGTCCTGTGGACAGTCTCGGCGGCTACACCTTC
TRBV6-5	NA	many	TRBJ2-3	CASRVSSTDTQYF	TGTGCCAGCAGAGTTAGCAGCACAGATACGCAGTATTTT
TRBV18	TRBD2	many	TRBJ2-2	CASSPSGDVNTGELFF	TGTGCCAGCTCACCTAGCGGGGACGTAAACACCGGGGAGCTGTTTTTT
TRBV11-2	TRBD1	many	TRBJ2-6	CAGDSASGANVLTF	TGTGCCGGGGACAGCGCCTCTGGGGCCAACGTCCTGACTTTC
TRBV7-2	NA	many	TRBJ2-5	CASTQGETQYF	TGTGCCAGCACTCAGGGAGAGACCCAGTACTTC
TRBV4-1	TRBD1	many	TRBJ1-1	CASSHITGAVTEAFF	TGCGCCAGCAGCCACATAACAGGGGCGGTCACTGAAGCTTTCTTT
TRBV2	TRBD1	many	TRBJ1-2	CASSDRGLVYGYTF	TGTGCCAGCAGTGACAGGGGGCTAGTCTATGGCTACACCTTC
TRBV19	NA	many	TRBJ2-1	CASRTDIISYNEQFF	TGTGCCAGTAGAACGGACATTATATCCTACAATGAGCAGTTCTTC
TRBV6-5	NA	NA	TRBJ1-1	CASSYSSDLNTEAFF	TGTGCCAGCAGTTACTCCTCCGATTTGAACACTGAAGCTTTCTTT
TRBV4-1	NA	many	TRBJ2-2	CASSPQGGESTGELFF	TGCGCCAGCAGCCCCCAGGGGGGGGAGAGCACCGGGGAGCTGTTTTTT
TRBV6-6	TRBD1	many	TRBJ2-7	CASSYSRQGGYEQYF	TGTGCCAGCAGTTACAGCCGACAGGGGGGATACGAGCAGTACTTC
TRBV7-2	TRBD1	many	TRBJ1-5	CASSYRQGTAHQPQHF	TGTGCCAGCAGCTATAGACAGGGAACGGCGCATCAGCCCCAGCATTTT
TRBV20-1	TRBD1	many	TRBJ1-1	CSAPGGTEAFF	TGCAGTGCTCCAGGGGGCACTGAAGCTTTCTTT
TRBV4-1	NA	many	TRBJ2-1	CASSPGASGGLSNEQFF	TGCGCCAGCAGCCCGGGGGCTAGCGGAGGCCTCTCAAATGAGCAGTTCTTC
TRBV7-6	TRBD2	many	TRBJ2-5	CASSLPRSGTSGQETQYF	TGTGCCAGCAGCTTACCCCGATCGGGGACTAGCGGGCAAGAGACCCAGTACTTC
TRBV12-3/TRBV12-4	TRBD1	many	TRBJ1-2	CASSLEGAVNGRGYTF	TGTGCCAGCAGTTTAGAGGGGGCAGTAAATGGCCGTGGCTACACCTTC
TRBV10-3	TRBD2	many	TRBJ2-1	CAIRPGTSGSRYNEQFF	TGTGCCATCAGGCCCGGGACTAGCGGGTCCCGTTACAATGAGCAGTTCTTC
TRBV29-1	NA	many	TRBJ2-5	CSVELGSLFFGETQYF	TGCAGCGTTGAGCTGGGGAGCTTATTCTTCGGAGAGACCCAGTACTTC
TRBV5-4	NA	many	TRBJ1-1	CASSWGDGYEAFF	TGTGCCAGCAGCTGGGGGGACGGCTATGAAGCTTTCTTT
TRBV5-1	TRBD2	many	TRBJ2-1	CASSSGTSGVEQFF	TGCGCCAGCAGCTCCGGGACTAGCGGGGTTGAGCAGTTCTTC
TRBV4-1	TRBD2	many	TRBJ2-3	CASSQDRSGRDTDTQYF	TGCGCCAGCAGCCAAGATAGGAGCGGGAGGGACACAGATACGCAGTATTTT
TRBV18	NA	few	TRBJ1-1	CASSPEDPTGTEAFF	TGTGCCAGCTCACCAGAAGACCCCACCGGGACTGAAGCTTTCTTT
TRBV6-1	NA	NA	TRBJ1-1	CASSDEDAMNTEAFF	TGTGCCAGCAGTGATGAGGATGCCATGAACACTGAAGCTTTCTTT
TRBV28	NA	NA	TRBJ1-1	CASSPGTNLNTEAFF	TGTGCCAGCAGTCCAGGGACGAATTTGAACACTGAAGCTTTCTTT
TRBV6-5	NA	many	TRBJ2-5	CASSYGRQETQYF	TGTGCCAGCAGTTACGGGCGGCAAGAGACCCAGTACTTC
TRBV6-5	NA	NA	TRBJ2-6	CASSYSFSGANVLTF	TGTGCCAGCAGTTACTCGTTCTCTGGGGCCAACGTCCTGACTTTC
TRBV11-2	NA	many	TRBJ2-7	CASAPGRPYEQYF	TGTGCCAGCGCCCCAGGGAGGCCCTACGAGCAGTACTTC
TRBV3-1	NA	few	TRBJ1-6	CASSQGGGSGSPLHF	TGTGCCAGCAGCCAAGGGGGAGGGTCGGGTTCACCCCTCCACTTT
TRBV29-1	TRBD1	few	TRBJ1-2	CSVAGDRGREAPGYTF	TGCAGCGTGGCGGGGGACAGGGGGCGAGAGGCTCCCGGCTACACCTTC
TRBV18	NA	many	TRBJ1-1	CASSPPTNTEAFF	TGTGCCAGCTCACCACCCACGAACACTGAAGCTTTCTTT
TRBV6-1	TRBD1	many	TRBJ1-5	CASKRIYGQGNQPQHF	TGTGCCAGCAAGCGCATCTATGGACAGGGGAATCAGCCCCAGCATTTT
TRBV12-3/TRBV12-4	NA	many	TRBJ2-1	CASSFSVSSYNEQFF	TGTGCCAGCAGTTTCAGCGTAAGCTCCTACAATGAGCAGTTCTTC
TRBV7-2	NA	many	TRBJ2-1	CASSRAYEQFF	TGTGCCAGCAGCCGAGCATATGAGCAGTTCTTC
TRBV28	NA	many	TRBJ1-5	CASSFMGYGNQPQHF	TGTGCCAGCAGTTTTATGGGGTACGGCAATCAGCCCCAGCATTTT
TRBV7-2	NA	many	TRBJ2-3	CASSSRDTQYF	TGTGCCAGCAGCTCCAGGGATACGCAGTATTTT
TRBV7-9	TRBD1	many	TRBJ2-6	CASGPPDRGSSGANVLTF	TGTGCCAGCGGTCCCCCCGACAGGGGCTCCTCTGGGGCCAACGTCCTGACTTTC
TRBV9	NA	many	TRBJ1-1	CASSVGAGPVTEAFF	TGTGCCAGCAGCGTAGGGGCAGGACCGGTCACTGAAGCTTTCTTT
TRBV28	NA	NA	TRBJ2-7	CASSLFAGADEQYF	TGTGCCAGCAGTTTATTTGCAGGGGCGGACGAGCAGTACTTC
TRBV5-1	TRBD2	many	TRBJ2-3	CASSPGLAGGIDTQYF	TGCGCCAGCAGCCCTGGACTAGCGGGAGGAATAGATACGCAGTATTTT
TRBV7-9	NA	many	TRBJ2-2	CASSPRLGVPGELFF	TGTGCCAGCAGCCCTCGGCTAGGGGTTCCCGGGGAGCTGTTTTTT
TRBV28	TRBD1	many	TRBJ2-7	CASSHDRAHEQYF	TGTGCCAGCAGCCACGACAGGGCCCACGAGCAGTACTTC
TRBV7-9	NA	NA	TRBJ2-1	CASSFRLANEQFF	TGTGCCAGCAGCTTTCGATTAGCCAATGAGCAGTTCTTC
TRBV2	TRBD2	many	TRBJ2-3	CASSEGLAGNTDTQYF	TGTGCCAGCAGTGAAGGACTAGCGGGAAACACAGATACGCAGTATTTT
TRBV18	TRBD1	many	TRBJ1-1	CASSPDRMNTEAFF	TGTGCCAGCTCACCGGACAGGATGAACACTGAAGCTTTCTTT